This T cell receptor beta chain was sequenced in a study of cytomegalovirus exposure and HLA in healthy donors. Findings and caveats of the study: A highly shared variant cluster was judged a likely technical artifact. Most of the TCR beta V segments (in an earlier analysis) were productive either about 90% or about 30% of the time. The investigators catalogued under 200 TCR beta chains as cytomegalovirus-associated.

Concerning this clone: The antigen is not known.

Germline V lookup: CDR1 SGHKS, CDR2 YYEKEE (reference sequence). The CDR3 is made up of 15 amino acids. The germline V and J ends were trimmed by 6 bases and 3 bases, with 18 bases remaining between them. The PCR was carried out with 60 Vbeta primers and 13 Jbeta primers. Clones were read by immunoSEQ multiplex PCR, and TCRdb kept only the in-frame ones, dropping some. The data contain 150,000 to 200,000 clones, approximately 80% of them singletons. The sequence derives from a woman aged 18-29 years in good health and CMV-seronegative. The V gene is TRBV5-5, the J gene TRBJ1-1; weak D call: TRBD1 (6 bases). Sequenced sample: PBMCs. The CDR3 sequence: CASTGHPGLDTEAFF. CDR3 sequence (DNA): TGTGCCAGCACGGGACACCCTGGACTTGACACTGAAGCTTTCTTT.